The rows below give T cell receptor beta chains drawn from one sample of a study of blood T cell repertoires in COVID-19. The assay was immunoSEQ multiplex PCR, and TCRdb's table has in-frame clones only and misses some. Of approximately 150,000 clones listed, 70% to 90% are singletons. Input material: PBMCs or T cells enriched from blood (not recorded which). The receptor set was obtained from a woman in her thirties or forties who had recovered from COVID-19. The CDR3 runs from the conserved cysteine through the conserved F or W. Each record gives: J gene, clone size, V gene, D gene, CDR3 DNA, CDR3 protein. A D gene is named only where the DNA matches it firmly. Clone size appears in some rows only: once, few, many, or a class for an expanded clone.

J: TRBJ1-5; size: NA; V: TRBV2; D: TRBD1; DNA: TGTGCCAGCAGCGTTGACAGGGTTAGACAGCCCCAGCATTTT; CDR3: CASSVDRVRQPQHF
J: TRBJ2-5; size: NA; V: TRBV3-1/TRBV3-2; D: TRBD2; DNA: TGTGCCAGCAGCCAACGACTAGCAGGTCAAGAGACCCAGTACTTC; CDR3: CASSQRLAGQETQYF
J: TRBJ1-3; size: NA; V: TRBV4-1; D: NA; DNA: TGCGCCAGCAGCCAAGCTGACGGGGGAAACACCATATATTTT; CDR3: CASSQADGGNTIYF
J: TRBJ2-5; size: NA; V: TRBV5-1; D: NA; DNA: TGCGCCAGCAGCCGGATCCAGGGAAACCAAGAGACCCAGTACTTC; CDR3: CASSRIQGNQETQYF
J: TRBJ2-7; size: NA; V: TRBV4-1; D: NA; DNA: TGCGCCAGCAGCCAAGAACAGGAGACACTCTACGAGCAGTACTTC; CDR3: CASSQEQETLYEQYF
J: TRBJ2-1; size: NA; V: TRBV4-1; D: NA; DNA: TGCGCCAGCAGCCAAGATCTAATCACGAGCGATGAGCAGTTCTTC; CDR3: CASSQDLITSDEQFF
J: TRBJ2-2; size: few; V: TRBV4-1; D: NA; DNA: TGCGCCAGCAGCCCACTGTTCACCGGGGAGCTGTTTTTT; CDR3: CASSPLFTGELFF
J: TRBJ2-1; size: NA; V: TRBV10-3; D: TRBD2; DNA: TGTGCCATCAGTGATCTGGCGGGAGCTACCTACAATGAGCAGTTCTTC; CDR3: CAISDLAGATYNEQFF
J: TRBJ2-5; size: NA; V: TRBV5-1; D: NA; DNA: TGCGCCAGCAGCTTGGTCGGCGGGGCAGTTGGGGAGACCCAGTACTTC; CDR3: CASSLVGGAVGETQYF
J: TRBJ2-1; size: NA; V: TRBV19; D: NA; DNA: TGTGCCAGTAGTATAGATCCACGGTTAGAGGGAGAGCAGTTCTTC; CDR3: CASSIDPRLEGEQFF
J: TRBJ1-5; size: NA; V: TRBV5-8; D: NA; DNA: TGTGCCAGCAGCTTGTACAGGGCCGATCAGCCCCAGCATTTT; CDR3: CASSLYRADQPQHF
J: TRBJ1-6; size: NA; V: TRBV30; D: NA; DNA: TGTGCCTGGAGTGTCTTTGTGGTAGGGGATTCACCCCTCCACTTT; CDR3: CAWSVFVVGDSPLHF
J: TRBJ2-3; size: once; V: TRBV14; D: NA; DNA: TGTGCCAGCAGCCAAGGCGGGACCACCGGCACAGATACGCAGTATTTT; CDR3: CASSQGGTTGTDTQYF
J: TRBJ1-1; size: NA; V: TRBV7-7; D: NA; DNA: TGTGCCAGCAGCCAAAACTTGGACACTGAAGCTTTCTTT; CDR3: CASSQNLDTEAFF
J: TRBJ1-1; size: NA; V: TRBV5-1; D: NA; DNA: TGCGCCAGCAGCTGGGGGCCGGGACAAGAAGCTTTCTTT; CDR3: CASSWGPGQEAFF
J: TRBJ1-1; size: once; V: TRBV11-2; D: TRBD1; DNA: TGTGCCAGCAGCTTATACAGGGGGAACACTGAAGCTTTCTTT; CDR3: CASSLYRGNTEAFF
J: TRBJ1-1; size: NA; V: TRBV6-5; D: NA; DNA: TGTGCCAGCATTCAGAGGGGGGGCCACACTGAAGCTTTCTTT; CDR3: CASIQRGGHTEAFF
J: TRBJ1-5; size: NA; V: TRBV4-1; D: NA; DNA: TGCGCCAGCAGCCAACTATTTCCCCCGAGGCAGGGTGTGAATCAGCCCCAGCATTTT; CDR3: CASSQLFPPRQGVNQPQHF
J: TRBJ1-5; size: few; V: TRBV16; D: TRBD1; DNA: TGTGCCAGCAGCCAATTCGGACAGGGAAATCAGCCCCAGCATTTT; CDR3: CASSQFGQGNQPQHF
J: TRBJ2-1; size: NA; V: TRBV7-8; D: TRBD2; DNA: TGTGCCAGCAGCCGAGGGACTAGCGGGAGGTCGTCCACCTACAATGAGCAGTTCTTC; CDR3: CASSRGTSGRSSTYNEQFF
J: TRBJ1-1; size: NA; V: TRBV30; D: NA; DNA: TGTGCCTGGAGTGTTAACCTAAACACTGAAGCTTTCTTT; CDR3: CAWSVNLNTEAFF
J: TRBJ1-1; size: NA; V: TRBV19; D: TRBD1; DNA: TGTGCCAGTAGTGGCCTGACAGGGGGAAGGCTAAGACGCACTGAAGCTTTCTTT; CDR3: CASSGLTGGRLRRTEAFF
J: TRBJ1-2; size: NA; V: TRBV10-3; D: NA; DNA: TGTGCCATCAGTGAGGGGGAGGCCCGAGGCAGCTATGGCTACACCTTC; CDR3: CAISEGEARGSYGYTF
J: TRBJ1-4; size: NA; V: TRBV19; D: TRBD1; DNA: TGTGCCAGTAGTCCCCCCGGGACAGAGGGAAAACTGTTTTTT; CDR3: CASSPPGTEGKLFF
J: TRBJ1-1; size: NA; V: TRBV6-5; D: TRBD1; DNA: TGTGCCAGCACCAGACAGGGGAACACTGAAGCTTTCTTT; CDR3: CASTRQGNTEAFF
J: TRBJ1-2; size: NA; V: TRBV5-1; D: NA; DNA: TGCGCCAGCGGAGCGGGACACAACTATGGCTACACCTTC; CDR3: CASGAGHNYGYTF
J: TRBJ1-1; size: NA; V: TRBV7-3; D: NA; DNA: TGTGCCAGCACTTCCTACGCCGTGAACACTGAAGCTTTCTTT; CDR3: CASTSYAVNTEAFF
J: TRBJ2-1; size: NA; V: TRBV2; D: NA; DNA: TGTGCCAGCTCGTCCTGGGGGGACAATGAGCAGTTCTTC; CDR3: CASSSWGDNEQFF
J: TRBJ1-2; size: NA; V: TRBV5-1; D: NA; DNA: TGCGCCAGCAGTCTTGGGGGGTCCGTTAACTATGGCTACACCTTC; CDR3: CASSLGGSVNYGYTF
J: TRBJ2-5; size: once; V: TRBV5-5; D: TRBD2; DNA: TGTGCCAGCAGCTGGACTAGGCAAGAGACCCAGTACTTC; CDR3: CASSWTRQETQYF
J: TRBJ2-1; size: NA; V: TRBV11-3; D: TRBD2; DNA: TGTGCCAGCAGCTTAGGACTAGCGTCCTACAATGAGCAGTTCTTC; CDR3: CASSLGLASYNEQFF
J: TRBJ2-7; size: NA; V: TRBV5-6; D: NA; DNA: TGTGCCAGCAGCTTTTACGGGAGCGACGAGCAGTACTTC; CDR3: CASSFYGSDEQYF
J: TRBJ2-1; size: few; V: TRBV6-4; D: TRBD2; DNA: TGTGCCAGCAGCCCCGGACTAGCCACCAATGAGCAGTTCTTC; CDR3: CASSPGLATNEQFF
J: TRBJ2-1; size: once; V: TRBV2; D: TRBD2; DNA: TGTGCCAGCGGTAGACTAGCGGGGGCCTCTAGCTCCTACAATGAGCAGTTCTTC; CDR3: CASGRLAGASSSYNEQFF
J: TRBJ1-2; size: NA; V: TRBV9; D: TRBD1; DNA: TGTGCCAGCAGTACCGGGACAGTTTCCTATGGCTACACCTTC; CDR3: CASSTGTVSYGYTF
J: TRBJ2-1; size: few; V: TRBV7-2; D: TRBD2; DNA: TGTGCCAGCAGCTTGACTAGCGGGGGCCGCAATGAGCAGTTCTTC; CDR3: CASSLTSGGRNEQFF